The TCR beta chain under discussion was sequenced for a study of cytomegalovirus exposure and HLA in healthy donors. Study-wide context: The same platform as the approximately 700 first-cohort repertoires was used for the 95 to 150 validation repertoires, a later analysis reported.

Worth noting for this clone: The target antigen is unknown.

The ends were cut back, 3 bases at V and 6 bases at J, with 11 bases in the middle. CDR3 length equals 13 residues. Per the germline V gene, CDR1 is MNHEY and CDR2 is SMNVEV (reference sequence). Findings of the study overall: In vitro assays verified that a few CMV-associated chains recognized CMV antigens specifically.

Measured with immunoSEQ multiplex PCR; TCRdb has only the in-frame clones, and not every one. Among over 150,000 clones listed, about 90% were seen once. The sequence derives from a woman in her late teens or twenties in good health and CMV-seropositive. Sequenced material: PBMCs. The rearrangement joins TRBV27 to TRBJ1-2, with a tentative D call TRBD1 (6 bases). CDR3 DNA sequence: TGTGCCAGCAGTTTCACAGGGAGTAATGGCTACACCTTC. As protein: CASSFTGSNGYTF.